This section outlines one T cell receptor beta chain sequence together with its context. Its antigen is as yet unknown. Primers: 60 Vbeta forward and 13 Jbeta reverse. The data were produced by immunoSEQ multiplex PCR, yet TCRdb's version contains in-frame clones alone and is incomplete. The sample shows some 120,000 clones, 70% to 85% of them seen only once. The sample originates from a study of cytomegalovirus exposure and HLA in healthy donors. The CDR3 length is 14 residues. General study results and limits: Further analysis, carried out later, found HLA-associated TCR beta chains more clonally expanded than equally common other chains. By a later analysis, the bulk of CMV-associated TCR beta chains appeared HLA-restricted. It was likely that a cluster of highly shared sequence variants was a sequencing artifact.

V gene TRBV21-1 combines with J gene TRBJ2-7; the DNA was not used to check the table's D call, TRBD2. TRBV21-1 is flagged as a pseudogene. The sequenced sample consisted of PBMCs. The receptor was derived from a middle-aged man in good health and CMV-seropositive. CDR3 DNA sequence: TGTGCCAGCAGCAAAGGATCCATTAGATACGAGCAGTACTTC. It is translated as CASSKGSIRYEQYF.